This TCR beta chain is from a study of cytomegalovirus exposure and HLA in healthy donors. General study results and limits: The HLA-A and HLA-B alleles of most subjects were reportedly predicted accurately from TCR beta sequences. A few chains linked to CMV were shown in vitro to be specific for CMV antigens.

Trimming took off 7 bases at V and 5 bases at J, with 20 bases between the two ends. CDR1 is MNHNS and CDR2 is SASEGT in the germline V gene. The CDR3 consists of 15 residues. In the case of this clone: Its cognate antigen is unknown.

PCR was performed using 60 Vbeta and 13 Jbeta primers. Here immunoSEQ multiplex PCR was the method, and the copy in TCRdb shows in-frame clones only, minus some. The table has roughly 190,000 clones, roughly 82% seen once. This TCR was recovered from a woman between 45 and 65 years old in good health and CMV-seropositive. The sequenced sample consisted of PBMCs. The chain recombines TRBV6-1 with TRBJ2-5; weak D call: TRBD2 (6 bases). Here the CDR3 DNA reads TGTGCCAGCACGTGGGGCGGGGACTCCTGGGAGACCCAGTACTTC. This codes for CASTWGGDSWETQYF.